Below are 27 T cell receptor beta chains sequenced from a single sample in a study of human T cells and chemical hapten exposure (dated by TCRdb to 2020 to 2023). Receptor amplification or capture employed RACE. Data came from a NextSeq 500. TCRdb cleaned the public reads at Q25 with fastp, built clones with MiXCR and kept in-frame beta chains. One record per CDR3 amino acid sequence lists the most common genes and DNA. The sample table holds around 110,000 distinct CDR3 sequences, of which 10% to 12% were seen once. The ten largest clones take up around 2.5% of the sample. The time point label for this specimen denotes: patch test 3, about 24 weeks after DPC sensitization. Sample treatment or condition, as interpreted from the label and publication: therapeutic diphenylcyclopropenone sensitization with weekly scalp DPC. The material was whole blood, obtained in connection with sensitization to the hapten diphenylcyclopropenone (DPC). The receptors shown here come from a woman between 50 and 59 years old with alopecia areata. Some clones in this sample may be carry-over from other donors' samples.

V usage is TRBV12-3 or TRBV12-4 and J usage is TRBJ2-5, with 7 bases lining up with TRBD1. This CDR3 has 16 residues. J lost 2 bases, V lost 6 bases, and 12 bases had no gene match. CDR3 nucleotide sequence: TGTGCCAGCAGCAGCGACAGGGCAAGAACTCAAGAGACCCAGTACTTC. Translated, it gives CASSSDRARTQETQYF.

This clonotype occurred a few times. The CDR3 region is CSVEGYLSNTEAFF. CDR3 bases: TGCAGCGTTGAAGGATACCTTTCGAACACTGAAGCTTTCTTT. This chain uses TRBV29-1 with TRBJ1-1; no clear D. CDR1 SQVTM and CDR2 ANQGSEA come from the germline V gene. The V end was cut by 1 base, the J end by 1 base, with 10 bases between. This CDR3 comprises 14 residues.

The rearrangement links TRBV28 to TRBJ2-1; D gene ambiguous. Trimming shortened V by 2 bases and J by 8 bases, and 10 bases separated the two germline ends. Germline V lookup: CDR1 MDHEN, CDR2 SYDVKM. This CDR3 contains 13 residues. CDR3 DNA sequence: TGTGCCAGCAGTTTAAGTCCACTTGATGAGCAGTTCTTC. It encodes CASSLSPLDEQFF.

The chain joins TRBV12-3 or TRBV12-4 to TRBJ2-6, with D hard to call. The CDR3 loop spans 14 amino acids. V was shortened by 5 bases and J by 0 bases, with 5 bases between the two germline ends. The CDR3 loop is CASSMTSGANVLTF. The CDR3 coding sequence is TGTGCCAGCAGTATGACCTCTGGGGCCAACGTCCTGACTTTC.

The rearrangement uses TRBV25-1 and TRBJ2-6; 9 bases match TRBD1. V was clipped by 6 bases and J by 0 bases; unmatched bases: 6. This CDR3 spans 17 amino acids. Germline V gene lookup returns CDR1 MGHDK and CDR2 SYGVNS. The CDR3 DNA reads TGTGCCAGCAGCCCCGGGACAGGGTACTCTGGGGCCAACGTCCTGACTTTC. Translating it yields CASSPGTGYSGANVLTF. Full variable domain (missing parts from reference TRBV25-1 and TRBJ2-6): EADIYQTPRYLVIGTGKKITLECSQTMGHDKMYWYQQDPGMELHLIHYSYGVNSTEKGDLSSESTVSRIRTEHFPLTLESARPSHTSQYLCASSPGTGYSGANVLTFGAGSRLTVL.

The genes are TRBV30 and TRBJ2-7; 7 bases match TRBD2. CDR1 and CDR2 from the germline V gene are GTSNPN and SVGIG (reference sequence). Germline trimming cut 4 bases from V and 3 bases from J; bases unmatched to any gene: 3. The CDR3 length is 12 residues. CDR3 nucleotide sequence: TGTGCCTGGACGAGCGGGAACTACGAGCAGTACTTC. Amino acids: CAWTSGNYEQYF.

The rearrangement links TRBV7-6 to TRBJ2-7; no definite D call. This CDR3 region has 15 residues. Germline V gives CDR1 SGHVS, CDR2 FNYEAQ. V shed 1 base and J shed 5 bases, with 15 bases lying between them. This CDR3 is CASSLGVALWDEQYF. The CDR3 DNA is TGTGCCAGCAGCTTAGGGGTAGCTCTTTGGGACGAGCAGTACTTC.

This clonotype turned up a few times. In DNA, the CDR3 is TGTGCCAGCAGGGGCGTAGCCTCCTACGAGCAGTACTTC. Translating gives CASRGVASYEQYF. The chain recombines TRBV28 with TRBJ2-7; D remains ambiguous. The CDR3 is made up of 13 amino acids. Germline V CDR1 and CDR2: MDHEN, SYDVKM. V lost 6 bases and J 0 bases, leaving 9 bases between the germline ends.

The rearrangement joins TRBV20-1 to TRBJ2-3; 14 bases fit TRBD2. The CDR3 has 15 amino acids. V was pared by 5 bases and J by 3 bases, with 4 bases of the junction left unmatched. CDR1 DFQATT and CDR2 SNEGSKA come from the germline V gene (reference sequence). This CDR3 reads CSAQGLAGETDTQYF. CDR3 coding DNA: TGCAGTGCTCAGGGACTAGCGGGAGAAACAGATACGCAGTATTTT.

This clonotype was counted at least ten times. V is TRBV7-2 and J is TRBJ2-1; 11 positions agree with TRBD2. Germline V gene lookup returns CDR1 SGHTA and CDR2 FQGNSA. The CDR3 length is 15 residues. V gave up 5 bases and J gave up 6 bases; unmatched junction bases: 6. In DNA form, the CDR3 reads TGTGCCAGCAGCATTAGCGGGGGGGCCATCAATGAGCAGTTCTTC. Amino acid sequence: CASSISGGAINEQFF.

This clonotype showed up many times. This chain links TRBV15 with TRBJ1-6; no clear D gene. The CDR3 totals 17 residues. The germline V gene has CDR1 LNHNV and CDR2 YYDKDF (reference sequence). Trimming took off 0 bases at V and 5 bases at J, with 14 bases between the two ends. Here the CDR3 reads CATSRDPTGINNSPLHF. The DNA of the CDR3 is TGTGCCACCAGCAGAGATCCCACTGGGATTAATAATTCACCCCTCCACTTT.

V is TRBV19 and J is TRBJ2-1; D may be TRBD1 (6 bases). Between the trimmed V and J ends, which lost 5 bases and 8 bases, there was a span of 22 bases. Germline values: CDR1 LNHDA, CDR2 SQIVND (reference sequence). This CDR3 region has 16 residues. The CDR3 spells CASSPWTDLSGDEQFF. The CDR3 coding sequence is TGTGCCAGTAGTCCGTGGACAGATCTTTCGGGCGATGAGCAGTTCTTC.

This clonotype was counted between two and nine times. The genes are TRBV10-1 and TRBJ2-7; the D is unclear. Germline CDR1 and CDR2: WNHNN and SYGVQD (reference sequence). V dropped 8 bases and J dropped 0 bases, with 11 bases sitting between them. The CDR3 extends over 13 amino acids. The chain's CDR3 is CASAGQSSYEQYF. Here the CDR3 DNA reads TGCGCCAGCGCTGGGCAGAGCTCCTACGAGCAGTACTTC.

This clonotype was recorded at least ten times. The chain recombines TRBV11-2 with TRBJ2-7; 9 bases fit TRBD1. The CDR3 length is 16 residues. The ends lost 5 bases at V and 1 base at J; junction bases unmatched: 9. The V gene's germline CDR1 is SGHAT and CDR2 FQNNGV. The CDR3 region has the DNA TGTGCCAGCAGCCCAGGACAGGGGCCACTATCCTACGAGCAGTACTTC. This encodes CASSPGQGPLSYEQYF. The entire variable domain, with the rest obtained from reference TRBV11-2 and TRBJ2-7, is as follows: EAGVAQSPRYKIIEKRQSVAFWCNPISGHATLYWYQQILGQGPKLLIQFQNNGVVDDSQLPKDRFSAERLKGVDSTLKIQPAKLEDSAVYLCASSPGQGPLSYEQYFGPGTRLTVT.

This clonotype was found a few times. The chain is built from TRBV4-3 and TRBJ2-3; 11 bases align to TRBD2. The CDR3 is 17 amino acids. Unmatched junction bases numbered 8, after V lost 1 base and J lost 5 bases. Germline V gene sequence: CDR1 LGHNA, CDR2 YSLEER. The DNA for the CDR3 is TGCGCCAGCAGCCAAGTGGGACTAGCGGAGGCGGGAGATACGCAGTATTTT. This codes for CASSQVGLAEAGDTQYF.

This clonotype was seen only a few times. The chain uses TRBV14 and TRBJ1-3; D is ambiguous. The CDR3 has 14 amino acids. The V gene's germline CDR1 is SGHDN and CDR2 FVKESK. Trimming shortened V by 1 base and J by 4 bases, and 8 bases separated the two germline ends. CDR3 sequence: CASSQVLKGNTIYF. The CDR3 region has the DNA TGTGCCAGCAGCCAAGTACTAAAGGGAAACACCATATATTTT.

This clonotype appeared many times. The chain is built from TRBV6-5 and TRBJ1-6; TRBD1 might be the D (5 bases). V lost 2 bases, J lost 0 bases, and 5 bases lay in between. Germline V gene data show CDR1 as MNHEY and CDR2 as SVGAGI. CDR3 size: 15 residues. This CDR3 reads CASSYGGSYNSPLHF. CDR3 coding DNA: TGTGCCAGCAGTTACGGGGGCTCCTATAATTCACCCCTCCACTTT.

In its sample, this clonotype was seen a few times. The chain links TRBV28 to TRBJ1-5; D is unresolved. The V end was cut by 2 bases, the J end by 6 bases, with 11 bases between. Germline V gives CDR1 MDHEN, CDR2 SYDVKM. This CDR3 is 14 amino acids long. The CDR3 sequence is CASSLVSFGQPQHF. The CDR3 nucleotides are TGTGCCAGCAGTTTAGTGTCCTTCGGTCAGCCCCAGCATTTT.

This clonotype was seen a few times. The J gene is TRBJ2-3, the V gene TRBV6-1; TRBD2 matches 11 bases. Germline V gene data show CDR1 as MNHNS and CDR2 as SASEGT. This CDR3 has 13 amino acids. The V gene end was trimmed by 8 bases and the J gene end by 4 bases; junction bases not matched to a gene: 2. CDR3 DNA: TGTGCCAGCGGGGGACTAGCGGCAGATACGCAGTATTTT. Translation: CASGGLAADTQYF.

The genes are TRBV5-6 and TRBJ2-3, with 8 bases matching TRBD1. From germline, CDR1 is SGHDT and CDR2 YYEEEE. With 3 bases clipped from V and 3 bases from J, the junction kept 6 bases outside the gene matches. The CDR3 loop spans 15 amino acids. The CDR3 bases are TGTGCCAGCAGCTATTCCGGGACAGGTACAGATACGCAGTATTTT. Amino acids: CASSYSGTGTDTQYF.

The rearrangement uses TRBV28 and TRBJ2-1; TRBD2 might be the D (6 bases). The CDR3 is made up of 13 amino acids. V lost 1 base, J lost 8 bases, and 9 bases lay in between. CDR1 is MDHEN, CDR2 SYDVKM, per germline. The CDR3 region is CASSLSRRDEQFF. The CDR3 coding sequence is TGTGCCAGCAGTTTATCCCGGAGGGATGAGCAGTTCTTC. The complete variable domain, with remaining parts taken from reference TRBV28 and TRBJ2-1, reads DVKVTQSSRYLVKRTGEKVFLECVQDMDHENMFWYRQDPGLGLRLIYFSYDVKMKEKGDIPEGYSVSREKKERFSLILESASTNQTSMYLCASSLSRRDEQFFGPGTRLTVL.

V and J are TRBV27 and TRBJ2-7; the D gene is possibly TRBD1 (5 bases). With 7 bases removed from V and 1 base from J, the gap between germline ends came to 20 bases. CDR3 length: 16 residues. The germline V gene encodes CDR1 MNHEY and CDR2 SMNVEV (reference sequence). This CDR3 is CASTPSLGHNSYEQYF. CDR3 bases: TGTGCCAGCACCCCTAGTCTGGGGCACAATTCCTACGAGCAGTACTTC.

The CDR3 loop is CASSLGGGGFSYEQYF. CDR3 coding DNA: TGCGCCAGCAGCTTGGGAGGCGGGGGGTTCTCCTACGAGCAGTACTTC. This chain links TRBV5-1 with TRBJ2-7; TRBD2 aligns across 8 bases. The germline CDR1 and CDR2 sequences are SGHRS and YFSETQ. Trimming cost V 0 bases and J 0 bases; bases outside gene matches: 5. CDR3 length: 16 amino acids.

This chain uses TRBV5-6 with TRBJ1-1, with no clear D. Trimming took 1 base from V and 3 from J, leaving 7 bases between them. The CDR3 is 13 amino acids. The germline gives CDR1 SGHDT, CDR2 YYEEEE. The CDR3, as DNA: TGTGCCAGCAGCTTGATCAGGCACACTGAAGCTTTCTTT. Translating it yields CASSLIRHTEAFF.

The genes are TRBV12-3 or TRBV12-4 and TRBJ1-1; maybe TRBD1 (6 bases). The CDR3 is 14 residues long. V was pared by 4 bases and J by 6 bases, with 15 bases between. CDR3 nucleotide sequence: TGTGCCAGCAGTTCCCGGAACAGGGTCCCTGAAGCTTTCTTT. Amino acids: CASSSRNRVPEAFF.

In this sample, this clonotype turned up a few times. Written as DNA, the CDR3 is TGTGCCAGCAGGACAGGGGGCATTTGGGAGACCCAGTACTTC. Translated: CASRTGGIWETQYF. The V gene is TRBV12-3 or TRBV12-4, the J gene TRBJ2-5; 10 bases map to TRBD1. The CDR3 runs to 14 residues. Trimming removed 6 bases from V and 5 bases from J; junction bases left unmatched: 6.

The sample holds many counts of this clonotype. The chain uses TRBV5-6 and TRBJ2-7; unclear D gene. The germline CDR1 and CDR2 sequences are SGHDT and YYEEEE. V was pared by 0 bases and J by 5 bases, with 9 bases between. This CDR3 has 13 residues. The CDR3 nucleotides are TGTGCCAGCAGCTTGGGCAGATCACACGAGCAGTACTTC. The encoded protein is CASSLGRSHEQYF.